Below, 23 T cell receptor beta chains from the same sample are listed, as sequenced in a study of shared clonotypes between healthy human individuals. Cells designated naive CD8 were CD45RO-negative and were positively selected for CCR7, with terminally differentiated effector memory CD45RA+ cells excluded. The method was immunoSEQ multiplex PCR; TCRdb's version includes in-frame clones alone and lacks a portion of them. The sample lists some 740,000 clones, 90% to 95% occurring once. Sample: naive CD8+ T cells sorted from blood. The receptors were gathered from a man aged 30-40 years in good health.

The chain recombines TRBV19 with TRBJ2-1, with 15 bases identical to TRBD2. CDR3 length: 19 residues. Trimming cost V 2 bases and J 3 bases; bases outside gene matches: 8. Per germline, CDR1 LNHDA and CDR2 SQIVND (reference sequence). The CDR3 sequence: CASSIKPGLAGGSYNEQFF. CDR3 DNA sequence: TGTGCCAGTAGTATAAAGCCGGGACTAGCGGGAGGAAGCTACAATGAGCAGTTCTTC.

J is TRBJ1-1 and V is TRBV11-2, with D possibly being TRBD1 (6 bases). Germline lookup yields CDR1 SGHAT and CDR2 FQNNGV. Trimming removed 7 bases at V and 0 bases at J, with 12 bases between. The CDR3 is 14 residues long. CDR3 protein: CASNKGQLNTEAFF. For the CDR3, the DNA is TGTGCCAGCAACAAGGGACAATTGAACACTGAAGCTTTCTTT.

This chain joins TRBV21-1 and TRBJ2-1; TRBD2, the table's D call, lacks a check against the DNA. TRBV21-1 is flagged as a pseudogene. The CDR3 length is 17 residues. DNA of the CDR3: TGTGCCAGCAGCAAAGAGCGGCACGAAAGCTCCTACAATGAGCAGTTCTTC. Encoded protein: CASSKERHESSYNEQFF.

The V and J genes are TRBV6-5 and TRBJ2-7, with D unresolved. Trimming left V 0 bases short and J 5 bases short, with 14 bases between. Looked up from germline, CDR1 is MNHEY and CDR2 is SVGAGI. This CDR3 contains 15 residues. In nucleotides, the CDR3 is TGTGCCAGCAGTTACTCGATCTCCGGCCCGAACGAGCAGTACTTC. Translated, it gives CASSYSISGPNEQYF.

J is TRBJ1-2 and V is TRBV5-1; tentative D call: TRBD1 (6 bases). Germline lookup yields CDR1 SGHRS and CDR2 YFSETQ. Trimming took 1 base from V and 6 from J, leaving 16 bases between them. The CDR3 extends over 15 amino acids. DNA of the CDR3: TGCGCCAGCAGCTTGAGACAGGTTCAGGTGGATGGCTACACCTTC. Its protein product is CASSLRQVQVDGYTF.

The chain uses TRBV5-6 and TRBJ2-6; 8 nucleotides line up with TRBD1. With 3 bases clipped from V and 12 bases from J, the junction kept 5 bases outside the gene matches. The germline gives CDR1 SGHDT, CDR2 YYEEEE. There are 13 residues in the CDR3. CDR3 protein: CASSSRGHLVLTF. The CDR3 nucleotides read TGTGCCAGCAGCTCCAGGGGGCACCTCGTCCTGACTTTC.

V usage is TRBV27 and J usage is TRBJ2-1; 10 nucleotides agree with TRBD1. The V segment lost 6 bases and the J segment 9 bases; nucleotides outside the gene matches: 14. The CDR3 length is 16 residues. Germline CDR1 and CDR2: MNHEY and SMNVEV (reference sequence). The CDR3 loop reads CASSPWGTGALIEQFF. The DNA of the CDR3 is TGTGCCAGCAGCCCCTGGGGGACAGGGGCGCTCATTGAGCAGTTCTTC.

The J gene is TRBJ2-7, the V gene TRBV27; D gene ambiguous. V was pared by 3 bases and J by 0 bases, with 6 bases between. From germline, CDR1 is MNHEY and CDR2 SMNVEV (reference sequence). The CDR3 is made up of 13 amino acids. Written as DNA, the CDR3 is TGTGCCAGCAGTTTTATTGGCTCCTACGAGCAGTACTTC. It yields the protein CASSFIGSYEQYF.

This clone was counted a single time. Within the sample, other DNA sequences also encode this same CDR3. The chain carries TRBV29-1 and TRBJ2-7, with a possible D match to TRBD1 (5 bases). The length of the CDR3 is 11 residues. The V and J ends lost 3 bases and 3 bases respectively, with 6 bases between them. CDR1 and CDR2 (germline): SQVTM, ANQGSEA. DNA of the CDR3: TGCAGCGTTGATAGGGGCTACGAGCAGTACTTC. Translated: CSVDRGYEQYF.

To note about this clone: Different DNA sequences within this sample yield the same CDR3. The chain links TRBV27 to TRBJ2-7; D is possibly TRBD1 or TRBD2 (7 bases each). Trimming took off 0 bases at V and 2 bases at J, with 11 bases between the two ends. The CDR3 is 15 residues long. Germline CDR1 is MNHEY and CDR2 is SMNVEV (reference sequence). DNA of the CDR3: TGTGCCAGCAGTTTATCGGCAGGGGGGGCCTACGAGCAGTACTTC. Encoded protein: CASSLSAGGAYEQYF.

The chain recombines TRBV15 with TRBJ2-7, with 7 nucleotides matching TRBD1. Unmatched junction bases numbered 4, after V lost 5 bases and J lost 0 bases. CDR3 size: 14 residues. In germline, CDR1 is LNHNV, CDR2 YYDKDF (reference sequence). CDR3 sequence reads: CATSFGTVSYEQYF. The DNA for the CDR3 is TGTGCCACCAGCTTTGGGACAGTCTCCTACGAGCAGTACTTC.

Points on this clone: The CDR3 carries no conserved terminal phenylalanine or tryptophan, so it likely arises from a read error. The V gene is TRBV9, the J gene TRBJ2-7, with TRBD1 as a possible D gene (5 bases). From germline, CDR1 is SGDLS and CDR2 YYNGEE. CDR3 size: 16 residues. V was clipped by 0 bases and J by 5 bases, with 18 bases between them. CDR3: CASSVGSSTKGDEQYL. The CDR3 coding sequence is TGTGCCAGCAGCGTAGGATCATCCACAAAAGGGGACGAGCAGTACCTC.

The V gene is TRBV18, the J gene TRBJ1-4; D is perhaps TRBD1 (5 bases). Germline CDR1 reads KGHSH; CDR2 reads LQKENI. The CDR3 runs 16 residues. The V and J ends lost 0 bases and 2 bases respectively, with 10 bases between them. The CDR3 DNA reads TGTGCCAGCTCACCACCGCCGGGGGTCACTAATGAAAAACTGTTTTTT. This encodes CASSPPPGVTNEKLFF.

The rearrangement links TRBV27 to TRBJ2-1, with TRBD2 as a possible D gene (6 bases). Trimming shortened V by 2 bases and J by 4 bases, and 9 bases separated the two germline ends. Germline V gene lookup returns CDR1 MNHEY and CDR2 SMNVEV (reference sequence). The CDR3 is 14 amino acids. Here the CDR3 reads CASSLPGEYNEQFF. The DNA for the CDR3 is TGTGCCAGCAGTTTACCGGGAGAGTACAATGAGCAGTTCTTC.

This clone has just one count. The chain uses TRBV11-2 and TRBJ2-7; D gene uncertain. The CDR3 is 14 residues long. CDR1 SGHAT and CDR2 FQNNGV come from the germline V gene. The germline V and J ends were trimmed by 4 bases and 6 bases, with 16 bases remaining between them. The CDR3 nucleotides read TGTGCCAGCAGCTCGGACGGCTATCTTTTCGAGCAGTACTTC. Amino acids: CASSSDGYLFEQYF. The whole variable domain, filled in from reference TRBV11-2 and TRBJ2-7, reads EAGVAQSPRYKIIEKRQSVAFWCNPISGHATLYWYQQILGQGPKLLIQFQNNGVVDDSQLPKDRFSAERLKGVDSTLKIQPAKLEDSAVYLCASSSDGYLFEQYFGPGTRLTVT.

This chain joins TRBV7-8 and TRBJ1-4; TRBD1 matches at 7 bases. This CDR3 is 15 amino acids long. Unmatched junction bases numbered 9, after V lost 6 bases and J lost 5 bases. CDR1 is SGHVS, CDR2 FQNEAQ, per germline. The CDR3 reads CASRNEGQWNEKLFF. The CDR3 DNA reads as TGTGCCAGCAGAAACGAGGGACAGTGGAATGAAAAACTGTTTTTT.

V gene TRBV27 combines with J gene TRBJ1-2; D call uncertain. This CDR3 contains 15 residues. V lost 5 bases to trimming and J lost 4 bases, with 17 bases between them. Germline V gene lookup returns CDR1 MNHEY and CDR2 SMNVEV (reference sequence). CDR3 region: CASSGIETSFYGYTF. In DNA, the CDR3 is TGTGCCAGCAGTGGCATCGAGACTAGCTTCTATGGCTACACCTTC.

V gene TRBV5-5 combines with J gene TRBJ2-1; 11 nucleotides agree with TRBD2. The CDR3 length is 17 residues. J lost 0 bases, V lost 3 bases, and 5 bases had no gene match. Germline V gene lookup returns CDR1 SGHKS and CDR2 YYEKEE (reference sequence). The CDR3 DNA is TGTGCCAGCAGCTCTGACACTAGCGGGAGCTCCTACAATGAGCAGTTCTTC. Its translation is CASSSDTSGSSYNEQFF.

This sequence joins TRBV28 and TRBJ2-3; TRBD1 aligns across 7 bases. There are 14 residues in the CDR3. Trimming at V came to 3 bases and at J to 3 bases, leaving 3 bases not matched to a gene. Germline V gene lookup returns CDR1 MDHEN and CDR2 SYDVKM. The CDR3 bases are TGTGCCAGCAGTTTCTTGGGACAGACAGATACGCAGTATTTT. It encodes CASSFLGQTDTQYF.

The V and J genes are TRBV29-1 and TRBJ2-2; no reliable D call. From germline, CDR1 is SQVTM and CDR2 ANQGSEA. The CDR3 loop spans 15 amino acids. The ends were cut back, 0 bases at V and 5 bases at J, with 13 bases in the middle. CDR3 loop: CSVEEGFTGTGELFF. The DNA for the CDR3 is TGCAGCGTTGAAGAGGGATTTACCGGAACCGGGGAGCTGTTTTTT.

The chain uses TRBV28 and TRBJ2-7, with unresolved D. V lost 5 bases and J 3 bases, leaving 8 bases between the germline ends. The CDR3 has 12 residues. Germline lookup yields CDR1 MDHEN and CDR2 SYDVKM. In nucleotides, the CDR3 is TGTGCCAGCAGTCTAACCATCTACGAGCAGTACTTC. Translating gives CASSLTIYEQYF.

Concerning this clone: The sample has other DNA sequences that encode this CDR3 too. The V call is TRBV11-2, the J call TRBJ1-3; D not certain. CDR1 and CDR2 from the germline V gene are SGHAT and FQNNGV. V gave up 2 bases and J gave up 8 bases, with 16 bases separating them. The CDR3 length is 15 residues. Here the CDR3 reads CASSLTPGVLDTIYF. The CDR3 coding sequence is TGTGCCAGCAGCTTAACCCCGGGAGTTTTGGACACCATATATTTT.

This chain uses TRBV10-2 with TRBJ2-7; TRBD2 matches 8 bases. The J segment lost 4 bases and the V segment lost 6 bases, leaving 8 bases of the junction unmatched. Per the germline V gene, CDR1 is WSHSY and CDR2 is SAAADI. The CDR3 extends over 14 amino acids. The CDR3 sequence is CASRSGSTGYEQYF. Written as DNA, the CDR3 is TGCGCCAGCAGGAGCGGGAGCACGGGGTACGAGCAGTACTTC.